What follows are 9 T cell receptor beta chains derived from one specimen sequenced in a study of Graves' ophthalmopathy and Graves' hyperthyroidism. Amplified material comprised TCR beta CDR3 regions derived from RNA transcripts. Scientists carried out first-round RT-PCR using HTBI primers and then a second-round multiplex PCR. MiXCR was run by TCRdb on the multiplex PCR reads, yielding one entry per CDR3 protein. The sample holds almost 750,000 distinct CDR3 sequences, 35% to 50% seen once. The specimen sequenced was peripheral blood. Receptors were obtained from an adult man with Graves' ophthalmopathy.

J is TRBJ2-7 and V is TRBV7-4; the match to TRBD1 covers 7 bases. The CDR3 length is 22 residues. From germline, CDR1 is SGHVT and CDR2 SQSDAQ. V was clipped by 2 bases and J by 4 bases; unmatched bases: 29. CDR3 nucleotides: TGTGCCAGCAGCTTATTTCTGGGTCGGCCAAAGACAAAAACGGACAGGTGGTACGAGCAGTACTTC. It translates to CASSLFLGRPKTKTDRWYEQYF.

This clonotype was found many times. The chain employs TRBV19 and TRBJ1-1, with a weak D call TRBD1 (5 bases). Germline CDR1 LNHDA, CDR2 SQIVND (reference sequence). CDR3 size: 15 residues. Trimming pared 7 bases from V and 5 bases from J, leaving 20 bases between. CDR3 DNA sequence: TGTGCCAGTAATCAGGGTCCACCCGTCGGGACTGAAGCTTTCTTT. Amino acids: CASNQGPPVGTEAFF.

V is TRBV7-9 and J is TRBJ1-6; the D gene is possibly TRBD1 (6 bases). CDR1 and CDR2 (germline): SEHNR, FQNEAQ (reference sequence). This CDR3 region has 16 residues. Trimming shortened V by 4 bases and J by 2 bases, and 12 bases separated the two germline ends. CDR3 bases: TGTGCCAGCAGCTCGGACAGCTCCCCCTATAATTCACCCCTCCACTTT. Translating gives CASSSDSSPYNSPLHF.

This clonotype was picked up many times. This chain links TRBV7-9 with TRBJ1-2, with D maybe TRBD1 (6 bases). The CDR3 is 13 amino acids. The ends were cut back, 5 bases at V and 8 bases at J, with 15 bases in the middle. CDR1 is SEHNR, CDR2 FQNEAQ, per germline (reference sequence). DNA of the CDR3: TGTGCCAGCAGCCCATACAGGGAGAGCGGCTACACCTTC. Its protein product is CASSPYRESGYTF.

At least ten counts were recorded for this clonotype. The chain couples TRBV7-9 to TRBJ1-1, with a weak D call TRBD1 (5 bases). CDR3 length equals 15 residues. V was pared by 2 bases and J by 1 base, with 11 bases between. The germline gives CDR1 SEHNR, CDR2 FQNEAQ (reference sequence). This CDR3 reads CASSLLPGENTEAFF. The DNA of the CDR3 is TGTGCCAGCAGCTTACTTCCGGGGGAGAACACTGAAGCTTTCTTT.

The chain carries TRBV25-1 and TRBJ2-5, with TRBD1 identical over 8 bases. Germline CDR1 reads MGHDK; CDR2 reads SYGVNS. The CDR3 has 14 residues. V was clipped by 8 bases and J by 5 bases; unmatched bases: 10. For the CDR3, the DNA is TGTGCCAGCGTTGACCGCACAGGGGGTGAGACCCAGTACTTC. This gives the protein CASVDRTGGETQYF. Combining the CDR3 with reference TRBV25-1 and TRBJ2-5 gives the whole variable domain EADIYQTPRYLVIGTGKKITLECSQTMGHDKMYWYQQDPGMELHLIHYSYGVNSTEKGDLSSESTVSRIRTEHFPLTLESARPSHTSQYLCASVDRTGGETQYFGPGTRLLVL.

This chain joins TRBV6-6 and TRBJ2-5; D gene ambiguous. The CDR3 extends over 15 amino acids. The V end was cut by 4 bases, the J end by 0 bases, with 12 bases between. Germline CDR1 and CDR2: MNHNY and SVGAGI (reference sequence). CDR3 nucleotides: TGTGCCAGCAGTTCCTTGGGCCGGGACCAAGAGACCCAGTACTTC. It translates to CASSSLGRDQETQYF.

This clonotype showed up many times. V usage is TRBV7-9 and J usage is TRBJ1-4; D not resolved. The CDR3 is made up of 17 amino acids. From germline, CDR1 is SEHNR and CDR2 FQNEAQ (reference sequence). Trimming left V 3 bases short and J 4 bases short, with 18 bases between. CDR3 coding DNA: TGTGCCAGCAGCTTTGGACGGTCGGCAGGCAATAATGAAAAACTGTTTTTT. The encoded protein is CASSFGRSAGNNEKLFF.

The chain joins TRBV7-6 to TRBJ2-1, with TRBD2 matching over 8 bases. Germline CDR1 and CDR2: SGHVS and FNYEAQ. J gave up 0 bases and V 5 bases, and 6 bases lay outside the gene matches. This CDR3 comprises 16 residues. The CDR3 DNA is TGTGCCAGCAGCCGCTACAGCGGGAGCTCCTACAATGAGCAGTTCTTC. This translates into CASSRYSGSSYNEQFF.